This is a list of T cell receptor beta chains from one sample in a study of human T cells and chemical hapten exposure. MiXCR, run by TCRdb on the RACE reads, gives a single entry per CDR3 protein. This sample yields fewer than 100,000 distinct CDR3 sequences, of which approximately 10% are seen a single time; 1.1% belongs to the top ten. The material sequenced was whole blood, taken in connection with sensitization to the hapten diphenylcyclopropenone (DPC). These receptors were taken from a woman aged 30 to 39 with alopecia areata. Some clones in this sample may be carry-over from other donors' samples. Both conserved end residues are part of each CDR3. D genes are given only for firm matches. The size entry is marked missing in some rows and otherwise reads once, few, many or a size class.

abundance | j_gene | d_gene | v_gene | CDR3aa
. | TRBJ1-3 | TRBD1 | TRBV18 | CASSPLTTGRSGNTIYF
few | TRBJ1-1 | . | TRBV2 | CASSVQGNTEAFF
few | TRBJ1-1 | . | TRBV29-1 | CSVDTGFGSTEAFF
few | TRBJ1-6 | . | TRBV6-5 | CASNQDGLGNSPLHF
many | TRBJ2-5 | . | TRBV11-2 | CASSLPFAGILETQYF
few | TRBJ1-1 | . | TRBV4-3 | CASSQERPVKGNTEAFF
many | TRBJ2-7 | . | TRBV6-6 | CASSYAVVVGRTGEQYF
many | TRBJ1-1 | . | TRBV7-9 | CASRSRTGGGESEAFF
many | TRBJ2-5 | . | TRBV6-1 | CASRSGIIETQYF
few | TRBJ2-2 | TRBD2 | TRBV7-9 | CASSASGSWTGELFF